A selection of T cell receptor beta chains follows, all from one sample in a study of cytomegalovirus exposure and HLA in healthy donors. Sequenced by immunoSEQ multiplex PCR; TCRdb stores in-frame clones only, minus some. Here the sample spans approximately 59,000 clones, 65% to 80% being singletons. The sequencing sample was made of PBMCs. The receptors derive from a man aged 40-49 years in good health and CMV-seropositive. The CDR3 runs from the conserved cysteine through the conserved F or W. The order of the fields is V gene, clone size, D gene, J gene, CDR3 DNA, CDR3 protein. The D gene is left open where the match is weak. A clone size is listed for some rows: how often the clone was seen (once, few, many), or a class if it is expanded.

TRBV5-4,few,TRBD1,TRBJ1-2,TGTGCCAGCAGCCAGGGACAGGGGATCGGAGGCTACACCTTC,CASSQGQGIGGYTF
TRBV4-3,-,-,TRBJ2-3,TGCGCCAGCAGCCAAGGATTGGGAGCAGATACGCAGTATTTT,CASSQGLGADTQYF
TRBV6-5,-,-,TRBJ1-6,TGTGCCAGCAGTTACTCGGGGGCCGTCATGCCCCTCCACTTT,CASSYSGAVMPLHF
TRBV6-5,-,-,TRBJ1-1,TGTGCCAGCAGTTACTTCACCGGGGGGGACACTGAAGCTTTCTTT,CASSYFTGGDTEAFF
TRBV27,-,-,TRBJ2-2,TGTGCCAGCAGTTTAGTTACAGAACACCGGGGAGCTGTTTTT,CASSLVTEHRGAVF
TRBV19,-,-,TRBJ1-4,TGTGCCAGTAGAGAGATACGGCGGACTAATGAAAAACTGTTTTTT,CASREIRRTNEKLFF
TRBV7-2,-,TRBD2,TRBJ2-7,TGTGCCAGCAGCTTTGTAGCGGGAGCTTTCCACGAGCAGTACTTC,CASSFVAGAFHEQYF
TRBV10-3,-,TRBD1,TRBJ2-5,TGTGCCATCAGTGAGAAAGAGGGGGCGGTGACCCAAGAGACCCAGTACTTC,CAISEKEGAVTQETQYF
TRBV2,-,-,TRBJ2-1,TGTGCCAGCAGCCCCGGTGTCCATGAGCAGTTCTTC,CASSPGVHEQFF
TRBV7-9,few,-,TRBJ1-2,TGTTCCAGCAGCTTCTCCGGCGGGGGCTACACCTTC,CSSSFSGGGYTF
TRBV6-1,-,TRBD1,TRBJ2-7,TGTGCCATCAGCGACTGGACAGGGGCCCCCTACGAGCAGTACTTC,CAISDWTGAPYEQYF
TRBV9,-,-,TRBJ1-1,TGTGCCAGCAGCGTAGAAGCGGTTTCCACTGAAGCTTTCTTT,CASSVEAVSTEAFF
TRBV30,-,TRBD2,TRBJ2-1,TGTGCCTGGAGTCCTCTCATAGCGGGGACCAATGAGCAGTTCTTC,CAWSPLIAGTNEQFF
TRBV7-6,-,TRBD1,TRBJ2-1,TGTGCCAGCAGCTTAGGGGACAGGGGTTTCAATGAGCAGTTCTTC,CASSLGDRGFNEQFF
TRBV5-4,few,TRBD1,TRBJ1-5,TGTGCCAGCAGCTTGGCCCCGACAGGGAATCAGCCCCAGCATTTT,CASSLAPTGNQPQHF
TRBV9,-,-,TRBJ1-5,TGTGCCAGCAGCGTAGGGCAGGGAAATCAGCCCCAGCATTTT,CASSVGQGNQPQHF
TRBV5-4,few,TRBD1,TRBJ1-2,TGTGCCAGCAGCTTGGTCCCTATTACACCGACAGGGTTCTATGGCTACACCTTC,CASSLVPITPTGFYGYTF
TRBV10-3,-,-,TRBJ1-2,TGTGCCATCAGTGAGGGGGGGAGTAACTATGGCTACACCTTC,CAISEGGSNYGYTF
TRBV6-6,-,-,TRBJ1-3,TGTGCCAGCCTCTCTGGAAACACCATATATTTT,CASLSGNTIYF
TRBV18,once,TRBD2,TRBJ2-5,TGTGCCAGCTCACCATCGGGAGGAGAGACCCAGTACTTC,CASSPSGGETQYF
TRBV18,-,TRBD1,TRBJ2-2,TGTGCCAGCTCTCAACTGCGGCCAGGGACAGGGGGCCTCGGAGCCGGGGAGCTGTTTTTT,CASSQLRPGTGGLGAGELFF
TRBV19,few,-,TRBJ1-1,TGTGCCAGTAGTATAAACCTAGTGAACACTGAAGCTTTCTTT,CASSINLVNTEAFF
TRBV27,-,TRBD1,TRBJ1-2,TGTGCCAGCAGTAACCGACAGGGGGCGCGGGGCTACACCTTC,CASSNRQGARGYTF
TRBV25-1,-,TRBD2,TRBJ2-7,TGTGCCAGCAGCAGTGGGGAACTAGCGGGAGGGCTGTACGAGCAGTACTTC,CASSSGELAGGLYEQYF
TRBV29-1,few,TRBD1,TRBJ2-7,TGCAGCGTACAGGGGGGCGACACCTACGAGCAGTACTTC,CSVQGGDTYEQYF
TRBV6-6,-,TRBD1,TRBJ2-3,TGTGCCAGCAGTTCGAGACAGGGCCCGACAGATACGCAGTATTTT,CASSSRQGPTDTQYF
TRBV5-5,-,TRBD1,TRBJ1-2,TGTGCCAGCAGCCCCGTACAGGGGGCTACTAACTATGGCTACACCTTC,CASSPVQGATNYGYTF
TRBV2,few,TRBD1,TRBJ2-3,TGTGCCAGCAGGACGAAGGGACAGGGGTTGTTAGATACGCAGTATTTT,CASRTKGQGLLDTQYF
TRBV4-3,-,-,TRBJ1-4,TGCGCCAGCAGCCAAGATGTGGGGAGGTATGAAAAACTGTTTTTT,CASSQDVGRYEKLFF
TRBV2,-,TRBD1,TRBJ1-2,TGTGCCAGCAGTGGAGGGGACAGCCTTTACTATGGCTACACCTTC,CASSGGDSLYYGYTF
TRBV6-1,-,-,TRBJ2-1,TGTGCCAGCAGTGAACAGGGTCCCCCGGATGAGCAGTTCTTC,CASSEQGPPDEQFF
TRBV7-2,once,TRBD1,TRBJ2-1,TGTGCCAGCAGCTTAGGGCCCCTGACAGGGGGCGACGGTGAGCAGTTCTTC,CASSLGPLTGGDGEQFF
TRBV7-2,once,-,TRBJ1-5,TGTGCCAGCAGCTCACAGGGAAATCAGCCCCAGCATTTT,CASSSQGNQPQHF
TRBV30,-,-,TRBJ2-7,TGTGCCTGGAGTGTACGACTCTCCTACGAGCAGTACTTC,CAWSVRLSYEQYF
TRBV7-9,-,-,TRBJ2-7,TGTTCCAGCAGCTTAACACCGTGGGAGCAGTACTTC,CSSSLTPWEQYF
TRBV6-1,-,TRBD2,TRBJ2-7,TGTGCCAGCAGCCCTACTAGCGGGAGGCCCTACGAGCAGTACTTC,CASSPTSGRPYEQYF
TRBV29-1,-,TRBD1,TRBJ2-1,TGCAGCGTTGAGGGACAGATAACCTACAATGAGCAGTTCTTC,CSVEGQITYNEQFF
TRBV22-1,-,-,TRBJ2-3,TGTCCTGGGAGCGCACTTATAGATACGCAGTATTTT,CPGSALIDTQYF
TRBV29-1,few,-,TRBJ2-3,TGCAGCGTTGAAGATCCTGGGCACGCCGATACGCAGTATTTT,CSVEDPGHADTQYF
TRBV10-2,-,-,TRBJ2-1,TGCGCCAGCAGTGAGTTCACTAGGGCCAATGAGCAGTTCTTC,CASSEFTRANEQFF
TRBV29-1,-,TRBD2,TRBJ2-1,TGCAGCGGGAGACGGGGGGGCCATGAGCAGTTCTTC,CSGRRGGHEQFF
TRBV7-2,-,-,TRBJ2-1,TGTGCCAGCAGCCTAGACAAGAACAATGAGCAGTTCTTC,CASSLDKNNEQFF
TRBV18,-,TRBD1,TRBJ1-5,TGTGCCAGCTCACAACAGGGGGCTAGCAATCAGCCCCAGCATTTT,CASSQQGASNQPQHF
TRBV5-4,-,TRBD1,TRBJ1-1,TGTGCCAGCAGCTTGGTACGGGCAGGGGGCACTGAAGCTTTCTTT,CASSLVRAGGTEAFF
TRBV4-2,-,-,TRBJ1-3,TGTGCCAGCAGCCAAGGGAAGGGCTTAGAGGGTGGAAACACCATATATTTT,CASSQGKGLEGGNTIYF
TRBV2,-,TRBD1,TRBJ1-1,TGTGCCACTGAATCGGACAGGGGGGGGATTGAAGCTTTCTTT,CATESDRGGIEAFF
TRBV5-1,-,-,TRBJ2-7,TGCGCCAGCAGCTTCGCACTCTCCTACGAGCAGTACTTC,CASSFALSYEQYF
TRBV19,-,-,TRBJ1-5,TGTGCCAGTAGTATTCAGGAGGGCGGGCATCAGCCCCAGCATTTT,CASSIQEGGHQPQHF
TRBV21-1,-,-,TRBJ1-1,TGTGCCAGCAGCAAAGCAAGCGACAGGGATTTGGAAACTGAAGCTTTCTTT,CASSKASDRDLETEAFF
TRBV5-1,few,TRBD1,TRBJ1-1,TGCGCCAGCAGCTGGACAGGGAATATGAACACTGAAGCTTTCTTT,CASSWTGNMNTEAFF
TRBV6-5,-,TRBD1,TRBJ2-1,TGTGCCAGCAGTCAAGACAGGGGGGTTTACAATGAGCAGTTCTTC,CASSQDRGVYNEQFF
TRBV27,-,-,TRBJ1-2,TGTGCCAGCACCCCCTCGGGGGATAACTATGGCTACACCTTC,CASTPSGDNYGYTF
TRBV5-1,-,TRBD1,TRBJ1-5,TGCGCCAGCAGCGTGGAGGGGGCAGGGAATCAGCCCCAGCATTTT,CASSVEGAGNQPQHF
TRBV5-1,-,-,TRBJ2-5,TGCGCCAGCAGCTGGGGGAGGAAACGACTTGAAGAGACCCAGTACTTC,CASSWGRKRLEETQYF
TRBV5-4,-,-,TRBJ2-3,TGTGCCAGCAGCAGGGACTCCTCAGATACGCAGTATTTT,CASSRDSSDTQYF
TRBV19,-,TRBD1,TRBJ2-6,TGTGCCAGCTCGGACAGGGGGCCTGGGGCCAACGTCCTGATTTTC,CASSDRGPGANVLIF
TRBV19,once,TRBD1,TRBJ1-2,TGTGCCAGTACCTGGGGCCAGGGGGCGAATGGGGGCTACACCTTC,CASTWGQGANGGYTF
TRBV5-1,-,TRBD1,TRBJ1-5,TGCGCCAGCAGCCCAACGGGACAGGGACAGCCCCAGCATTTT,CASSPTGQGQPQHF
TRBV18,-,-,TRBJ1-4,TGTGCCAGCTCACCACCCCAGGTGGCTAATGAAAAACTGTTTTTT,CASSPPQVANEKLFF
TRBV18,few,-,TRBJ2-7,TGTGCCAGCTCACCAAACGGGCAGGGTTACGAGCAGTACTTC,CASSPNGQGYEQYF